What follows describes a single TCR beta chain. Antigen: not known. Because the CDR3 is missing its conserved closing phenylalanine or tryptophan, this is likely a read error. This record belongs to a study of tumor-infiltrating lymphocytes in primary liver carcinoma. General study results and limits: The difference in top-250-clone fraction between tumors and blood was significant, favoring tumors (p = 0.039).

The CDR3 extends over 15 amino acids. Germline CDR1 reads SGHAT; CDR2 reads FQNNGV. cDNA specific to TCR beta was made from about 550 ng of total RNA, with a constant-region primer employed for priming. Sequencing libraries for TCR beta derived from three nested multiplex PCR rounds that used slightly modified ARM-PCR. Use of TRBV1-TRBV30 forward primers with a C-beta reverse primer characterized the first two PCR rounds, which lasted about 11 cycles each. TCRdb re-derived calls from the multiplex PCR reads in MiXCR, one entry per CDR3 protein. The sample records around 190,000 distinct CDR3 sequences, around 81% being singletons. Without any cell sorting, roughly 20-33 mg of bulk tissue yielded co-extracted RNA and DNA. Resecting the tumor surgically was how the patients' primary liver carcinoma was treated. Tumor regions sampled: superior, inferior, left, right poles, and centre. Without exception, tumor samples held over 75% viable tumor cells.

The clonotype originates from a man between 40 and 49 years old with primary liver carcinoma and hepatitis B virus infection. The chain is built from TRBV11-2 and TRBJ2-7, with D perhaps given as TRBD1 or TRBD2 (5 bases each). The sequencing input was tumor tissue from primary liver carcinoma. The CDR3 protein is CAGSLRWRGENEQYS. CDR3 bases: TGTGCCGGCAGCTTACGATGGAGAGGGGAAAACGAGCAGTACTCC.